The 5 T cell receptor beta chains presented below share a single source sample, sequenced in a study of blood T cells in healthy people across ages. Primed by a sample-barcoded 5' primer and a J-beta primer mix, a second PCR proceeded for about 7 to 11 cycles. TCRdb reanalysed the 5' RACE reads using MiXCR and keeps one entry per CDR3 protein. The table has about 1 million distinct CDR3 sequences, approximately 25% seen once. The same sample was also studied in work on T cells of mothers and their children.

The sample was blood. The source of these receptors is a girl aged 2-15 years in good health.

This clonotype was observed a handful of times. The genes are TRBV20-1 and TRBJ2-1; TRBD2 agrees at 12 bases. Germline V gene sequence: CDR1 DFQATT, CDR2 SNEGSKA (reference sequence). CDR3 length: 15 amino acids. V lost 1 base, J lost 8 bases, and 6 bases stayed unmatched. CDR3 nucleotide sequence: TGCAGTGCTAGAGCCCTAGCGGGGGGGCCTTATGAGCAGTTCTTC. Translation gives CSARALAGGPYEQFF.

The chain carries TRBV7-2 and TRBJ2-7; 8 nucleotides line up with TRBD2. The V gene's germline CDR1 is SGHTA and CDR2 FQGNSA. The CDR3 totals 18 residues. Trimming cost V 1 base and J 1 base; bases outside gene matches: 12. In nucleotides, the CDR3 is TGTGCCAGCAGCTTAGAGGCATCGCGGGGGGAACTTTCCTACGAGCAGTACTTC. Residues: CASSLEASRGELSYEQYF.

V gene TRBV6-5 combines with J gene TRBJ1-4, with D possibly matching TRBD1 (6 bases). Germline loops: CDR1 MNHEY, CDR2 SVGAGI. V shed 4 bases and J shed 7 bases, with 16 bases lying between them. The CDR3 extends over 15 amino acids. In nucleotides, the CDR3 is TGTGCCAGCAGTTTCGGGGTGGGGGACACTGAAAAACTGTTTTTT. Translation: CASSFGVGDTEKLFF.

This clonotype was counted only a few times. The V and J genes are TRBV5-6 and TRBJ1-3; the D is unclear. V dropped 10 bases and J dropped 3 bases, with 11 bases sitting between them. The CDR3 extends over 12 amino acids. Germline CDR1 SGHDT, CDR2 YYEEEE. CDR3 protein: CASRGFGNTIYF. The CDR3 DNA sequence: TGTGCCTCCAGAGGGTTTGGAAACACCATATATTTT.

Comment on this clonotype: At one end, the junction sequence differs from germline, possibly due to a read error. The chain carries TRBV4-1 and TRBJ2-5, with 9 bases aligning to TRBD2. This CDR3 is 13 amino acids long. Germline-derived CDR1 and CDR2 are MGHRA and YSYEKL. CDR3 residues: CASTTVAGEAQYF. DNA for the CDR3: TGCGCCAGCACCACCGTAGCGGGAGAGGCCCAGTACTTC.